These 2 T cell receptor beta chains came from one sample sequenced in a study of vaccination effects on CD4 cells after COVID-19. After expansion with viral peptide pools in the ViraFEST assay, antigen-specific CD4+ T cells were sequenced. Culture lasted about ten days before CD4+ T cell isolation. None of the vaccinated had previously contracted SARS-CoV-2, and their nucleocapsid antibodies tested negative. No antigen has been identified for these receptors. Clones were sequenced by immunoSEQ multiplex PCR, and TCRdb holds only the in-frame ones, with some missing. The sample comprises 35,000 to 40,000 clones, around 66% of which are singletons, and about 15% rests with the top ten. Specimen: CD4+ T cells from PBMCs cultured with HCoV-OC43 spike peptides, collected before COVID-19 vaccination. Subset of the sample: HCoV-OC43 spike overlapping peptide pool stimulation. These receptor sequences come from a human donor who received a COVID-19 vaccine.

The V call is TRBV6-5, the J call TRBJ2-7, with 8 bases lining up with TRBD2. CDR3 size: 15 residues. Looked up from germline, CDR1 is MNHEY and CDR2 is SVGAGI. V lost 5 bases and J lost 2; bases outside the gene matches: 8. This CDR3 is CASSPGGAGTYEQYF. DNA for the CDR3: TGTGCCAGCAGTCCCGGGGGGGCCGGGACCTACGAGCAGTACTTC.

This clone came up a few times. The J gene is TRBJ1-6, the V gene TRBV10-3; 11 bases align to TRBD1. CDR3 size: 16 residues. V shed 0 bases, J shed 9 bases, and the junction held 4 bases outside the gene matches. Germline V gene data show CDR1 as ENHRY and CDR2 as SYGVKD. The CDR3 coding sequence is TGTGCCATCAGTGAGTCGCTGGGACAGGGGGGTTCACCCCTCCACTTT. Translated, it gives CAISESLGQGGSPLHF.